This T cell receptor (beta chain) was captured in a study of immune heterogeneity within non-small cell lung tumors. Multiplex PCR employing 32 V and 13 J primers generated amplicons of the TCR beta CDR3. TCRdb fed the multiplex PCR reads into MiXCR, producing one record per CDR3 protein. The sample lists fewer than 25,000 distinct CDR3 sequences; 25% to 30% were seen once. Bulk tumor gDNA, 550 to 600 ng per sample, served as the TCR template. Collection of several biopsies per primary tumor, spaced far apart, took place during surgery. Samples came from untreated patients having curative surgery for newly diagnosed non-small cell lung cancer. This clonotype was seen a handful of times. This sequence originates from a man in his forties with non-small cell lung cancer. Input material: lung tumor tissue.

Here the CDR3 DNA reads TGTGCCAGCAGTGACCGGACAGGGGGCGGGAAACTGTTTTTT. It codes for CASSDRTGGGKLFF. J is TRBJ1-4 and V is TRBV25-1; 11 bases are shared with TRBD1. CDR1 and CDR2 from the germline V gene are MGHDK and SYGVNS. There are 14 residues in the CDR3. Trimming took 3 bases from V and 11 from J; bases not matched to a gene: 5.